Listed below are T cell receptor beta chains from one sample, sequenced in a study of blood T cell repertoires in COVID-19. Profiled with immunoSEQ multiplex PCR; TCRdb holds only in-frame clones, not every one. The sample lists over 100,000 clones, 81% occurring once. Sequenced material: peripheral blood. Source of these receptors: a human donor in a cohort sampled during active COVID-19. The CDR3 runs from the conserved cysteine through the conserved F or W. A D gene is named only where the DNA matches it firmly. Rows give clone size only sometimes, using once, few, many, or a class for an expanded clone.

>TRBJ1-1|TRBD1|NA|TRBV19
TGTGCCAGTAGACGGGAGGACAGGGGGTTGAGGGACACTGAAGCTTTCTTT
CASRREDRGLRDTEAFF
>TRBJ1-5|NA|NA|TRBV15
TGTGCCACCAGCAGGTACTACCCAGCCCCTAGAAGCAATCAGCCCCAGCATTTT
CATSRYYPAPRSNQPQHF
>TRBJ2-3|TRBD2|NA|TRBV9
TGTGCCAGCAGCGTAATGGGCGGGAGTGTAGATACGCAGTATTTT
CASSVMGGSVDTQYF
>TRBJ1-5|NA|few|TRBV7-9
TGTGCCAGCAGCCGAATGGGCGGCAATCAGCCCCAGCATTTT
CASSRMGGNQPQHF
>TRBJ1-6|TRBD1|NA|TRBV12-5
TGTGCTAGTGTCCAACAGGGGGTCTGGTCACCCCTCCACTTT
CASVQQGVWSPLHF
>TRBJ2-3|TRBD2|few|TRBV11-2
TGTGCCAGCAGCTTGACTAGCGGGCGGATAACGTCTAGCACAGATACGCAGTATTTT
CASSLTSGRITSSTDTQYF
>TRBJ2-7|TRBD1|NA|TRBV27
TGTGCCAGCAGTTCCCGTCCAACGACAGGGGGCGGGTACGAGCAGTACTTC
CASSSRPTTGGGYEQYF
>TRBJ1-3|NA|once|TRBV2
TGTGCCAGCAGTGAAGCCCGGGGCTCTGGAAACACCATATATTTT
CASSEARGSGNTIYF
>TRBJ2-7|NA|NA|TRBV28
TGTGCCAGCAGTTCGGGACTGGAGTCCTACGAGCAGTACTTC
CASSSGLESYEQYF
>TRBJ1-2|TRBD1|NA|TRBV5-4
TGTGCCAGCAGCCCGCCGCCGGGACAGGGGAACTATGGCTACACCTTC
CASSPPPGQGNYGYTF
>TRBJ1-3|NA|NA|TRBV9
TGTGCCAGCAGCGCAGACAAGCCCTCTGGAAACACCATATATTTT
CASSADKPSGNTIYF
>TRBJ2-7|NA|NA|TRBV6-2/TRBV6-3
TGTGCCAGCAGTTACCCCCCGTACGAGCAGTACTTC
CASSYPPYEQYF
>TRBJ2-7|TRBD1|NA|TRBV10-3
TGTGCCATCAGTGGAGGGACAGGGATCGCCGAGCAGTACTTC
CAISGGTGIAEQYF
>TRBJ2-6|NA|NA|TRBV6-2/TRBV6-3
TGTGCCAGCAGTCCAGGGGGGACTGGGGCCAACGTCCTGACTTTC
CASSPGGTGANVLTF
>TRBJ2-7|NA|NA|TRBV18
TGTGCCAGCTCACCGCCTAGCTCCTACGAGCAGTACTTC
CASSPPSSYEQYF
>TRBJ2-7|TRBD2|NA|TRBV6-5
TGTGCCAGCAGGGGAGTGGGAGGGCCTGACGAGCAGTACTTC
CASRGVGGPDEQYF
>TRBJ1-2|NA|once|TRBV28
TGTGCCAGCAGCGCAGCGACAGACTATGGCTACACCTTC
CASSAATDYGYTF
>TRBJ2-7|NA|once|TRBV11-2
TGTGCCAGCAGCCCGTCGGGTGAGCAGTACTTC
CASSPSGEQYF
>TRBJ2-7|TRBD2|NA|TRBV5-8
TGTGCCAGCAGCCCGCGGGGGGAAATGTGGGAGCAGTACTTC
CASSPRGEMWEQYF
>TRBJ2-6|TRBD1|NA|TRBV4-3
TGCGCCAGCAGCCAAGACCCTCCGGGACAGGGTAGGTCTGGGGCCAACGTCCTGACTTTC
CASSQDPPGQGRSGANVLTF
>TRBJ1-1|NA|NA|TRBV9
TGTGCCAGCAGCGTGTCCGGGACACCCATGAACACTGAAGCTTTCTTT
CASSVSGTPMNTEAFF
>TRBJ2-1|TRBD2|NA|TRBV7-3
TGTGCCAGCAGCTCACCCCAAGGCGGACTAGCGGGGTCAAGCTCCTACAATGAGCAGTTCTTC
CASSSPQGGLAGSSSYNEQFF
>TRBJ1-2|TRBD1|NA|TRBV5-1
TGCGCCAGCACCCAACAGGGGGTTGGTGACTATGGCTACACCTTC
CASTQQGVGDYGYTF
>TRBJ1-3|NA|NA|TRBV27
TGTGCCAGCAGCGGATTTGTTCTTGGGCCCAACTCTGGAAACACCATATATTTT
CASSGFVLGPNSGNTIYF
>TRBJ2-5|TRBD1|NA|TRBV5-4
TGTGCCAGCACCGTCGAAAGGGGGCTAGGCCAAGAGACCCAGTACTTC
CASTVERGLGQETQYF
>TRBJ1-1|NA|NA|TRBV30
TGTGCCTGGAGTGTGGTTGGGGGGACTGAAGCTTTCTTT
CAWSVVGGTEAFF
>TRBJ2-7|TRBD1|NA|TRBV6-1
TGTGCCAGCAGTGGGAACTCCGGGACAGGGGGAGGCGAGCAGTACTTC
CASSGNSGTGGGEQYF
>TRBJ1-4|NA|NA|TRBV5-8
TGTGCCAGCAGTTCTTGGTCGAGAACTAATGAAAAACTGTTTTTT
CASSSWSRTNEKLFF
>TRBJ1-1|NA|once|TRBV6-2/TRBV6-3
TGTGCCAGCAGTCCGCCGACAGGTGGTCGGTGGACTGAAGCTTTCTTT
CASSPPTGGRWTEAFF
>TRBJ2-7|NA|NA|TRBV18
TGTGCCAGCTCATCCTCTTTCTTATCCGAGCAGTACTTC
CASSSSFLSEQYF
>TRBJ2-7|TRBD2|NA|TRBV7-2
TGTGCCAGCAGCGCTCGACTAGCGGGATACTCCTACGAGCAGTACTTC
CASSARLAGYSYEQYF
>TRBJ1-4|NA|NA|TRBV28
TGTGCCAGCGGGGGGGCGTTTAATGAAAAACTGTTTTTT
CASGGAFNEKLFF
>TRBJ1-1|NA|few|TRBV30
TGTGCCTGGAGCAGGGGACCTAACACTGAAGCTTTCTTT
CAWSRGPNTEAFF
>TRBJ2-1|TRBD1|NA|TRBV11-3
TGTGCCAGCAGCTTAGATGCCGGGACAGGGAGTAACAATGAGCAGTTCTTC
CASSLDAGTGSNNEQFF
>TRBJ2-3|NA|few|TRBV19
TGTGCCAGTAGTACCTTCCCCCGGGTGCGGACAGATACGCAGTATTTT
CASSTFPRVRTDTQYF
>TRBJ1-4|TRBD1|once|TRBV18
TGTGCCAGCTCAAAACAGGGGGAGAATGAAAAACTGTTTTTT
CASSKQGENEKLFF
>TRBJ1-5|TRBD1|NA|TRBV28
TGTGCCAGCAGTTTAAACTCGATGTGGGGCAGGACAGGGGGCAGTCGGGGCAATCAGCCCCAGCATTTT
CASSLNSMWGRTGGSRGNQPQHF
>TRBJ1-2|NA|few|TRBV30
TGTGCCTGGGGGAGATTAAACTATGGCTACACCTTC
CAWGRLNYGYTF
>TRBJ2-1|TRBD1|NA|TRBV28
TGTGCCAGCGGCCAACCGGGACAGGGGTTGTATGAGCAGTTCTTC
CASGQPGQGLYEQFF
>TRBJ1-3|NA|NA|TRBV19
TGTGCCAGTAGTCCGCACAGGGCTGGAAACACCATATATTTT
CASSPHRAGNTIYF
>TRBJ1-1|TRBD1|NA|TRBV18
TGTGCCAGCTCACGACAGGGGTGGGACACTGAAGCTTTCTTT
CASSRQGWDTEAFF
>TRBJ1-6|NA|NA|TRBV30
TGTGCCTGGAGTGTACGTAGTATCGGCGGGGTCGGATCTACGAGCTCCTATAATTCACCCCTCCACTTT
CAWSVRSIGGVGSTSSYNSPLHF
>TRBJ1-1|TRBD1|NA|TRBV7-3
TGTGCCAGCAGCGTACAGGGGGCCGGGAACACTGAAGCTTTCTTT
CASSVQGAGNTEAFF
>TRBJ1-1|NA|few|TRBV18
TGTGCCAGCTCACCACCTCTGGGGCGGACGAACACTGAAGCTTTCTTT
CASSPPLGRTNTEAFF
>TRBJ1-2|NA|NA|TRBV19
TGTGCCAGTAGTATAGAGAGAGACAGCTTCTATGGCTACACCTTC
CASSIERDSFYGYTF
>TRBJ2-5|NA|NA|TRBV3-1/TRBV3-2
TGTGCCAGCAGTAACTCAGGGAAGGTTATGGGAGAGACCCAGTACTTC
CASSNSGKVMGETQYF
>TRBJ1-6|NA|NA|TRBV3-1/TRBV3-2
TGTGCCAGCAGCTCCAGTTCCTATAATTCACCCCTCCACTTT
CASSSSSYNSPLHF
>TRBJ1-1|TRBD1|NA|TRBV19
TGTGCCAGTAGTATAGGTGGCAGGGGGCTTACTGAAGCTTTCTTT
CASSIGGRGLTEAFF